This T cell receptor (beta chain) was documented in a study of blood T cell repertoires in COVID-19. Study overall: Samples came from the United States, Italy and Spain, spanning acute and convalescent COVID-19.

The assay was immunoSEQ multiplex PCR, and TCRdb's table has in-frame clones only and misses some. Found here are over 100,000 clones, about nine tenths of them singletons; the top ten hold 2% to 2.5%. This receptor was obtained from a man aged 50 or older with active COVID-19. The sample consisted of peripheral blood.

The CDR3 is CASSLGGQSRGYEQYF. The DNA of the CDR3 is TGTGCCAGCAGCTTAGGAGGCCAATCGAGAGGGTACGAGCAGTACTTC. The J gene is TRBJ2-7, the V gene TRBV7-2, with a tentative D call TRBD2 (5 bases). The CDR3 is 16 amino acids. The V and J ends lost 1 base and 4 bases respectively, with 17 bases between them. Germline V gives CDR1 SGHTA, CDR2 FQGNSA. Supplemented by reference TRBV7-2 and TRBJ2-7, the full variable domain reads GAGVSQSPSNKVTEKGKDVELRCDPISGHTALYWYRQSLGQGLEFLIYFQGNSAPDKSGLPSDRFSAERTGGSVSTLTIQRTQQEDSAVYLCASSLGGQSRGYEQYFGPGTRLTVT.